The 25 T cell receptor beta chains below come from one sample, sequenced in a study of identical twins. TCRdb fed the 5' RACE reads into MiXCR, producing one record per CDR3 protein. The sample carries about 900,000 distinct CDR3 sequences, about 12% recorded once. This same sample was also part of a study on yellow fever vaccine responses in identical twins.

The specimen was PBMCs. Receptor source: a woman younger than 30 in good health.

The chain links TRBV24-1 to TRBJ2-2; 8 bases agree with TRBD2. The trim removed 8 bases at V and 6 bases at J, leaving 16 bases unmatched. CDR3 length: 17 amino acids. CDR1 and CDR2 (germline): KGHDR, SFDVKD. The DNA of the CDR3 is TGTGCCACCACCACAGATACTAGCGGAGTCCTGTCCGGGGAGCTGTTTTTT. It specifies CATTTDTSGVLSGELFF.

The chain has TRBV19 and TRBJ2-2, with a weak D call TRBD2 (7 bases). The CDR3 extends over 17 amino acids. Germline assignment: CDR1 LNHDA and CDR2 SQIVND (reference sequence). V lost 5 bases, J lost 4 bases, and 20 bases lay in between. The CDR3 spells CASSPRWGGAFTGELFF. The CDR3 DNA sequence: TGTGCCAGTAGTCCCCGTTGGGGGGGGGCCTTCACCGGGGAGCTGTTTTTT.

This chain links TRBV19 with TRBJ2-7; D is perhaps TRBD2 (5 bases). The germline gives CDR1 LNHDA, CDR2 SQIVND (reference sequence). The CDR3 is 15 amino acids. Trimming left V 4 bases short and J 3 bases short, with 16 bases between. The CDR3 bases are TGTGCCAGTAGTAAGGGAGTAACAGCCCGCTACGAGCAGTACTTC. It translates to CASSKGVTARYEQYF.

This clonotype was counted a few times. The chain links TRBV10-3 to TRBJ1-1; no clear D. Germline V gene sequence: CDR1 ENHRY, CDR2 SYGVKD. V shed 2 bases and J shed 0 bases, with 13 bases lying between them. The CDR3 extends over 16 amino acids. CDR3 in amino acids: CAISEGVSSMNTEAFF. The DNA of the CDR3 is TGTGCCATCAGTGAGGGGGTCAGCTCCATGAACACTGAAGCTTTCTTT.

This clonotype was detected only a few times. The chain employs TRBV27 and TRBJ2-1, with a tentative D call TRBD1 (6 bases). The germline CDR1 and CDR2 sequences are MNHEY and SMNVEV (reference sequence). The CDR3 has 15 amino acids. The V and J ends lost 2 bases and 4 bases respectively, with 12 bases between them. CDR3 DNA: TGTGCCAGCAGTTTAAACAGGGTTGGTTACAATGAGCAGTTCTTC. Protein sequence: CASSLNRVGYNEQFF.

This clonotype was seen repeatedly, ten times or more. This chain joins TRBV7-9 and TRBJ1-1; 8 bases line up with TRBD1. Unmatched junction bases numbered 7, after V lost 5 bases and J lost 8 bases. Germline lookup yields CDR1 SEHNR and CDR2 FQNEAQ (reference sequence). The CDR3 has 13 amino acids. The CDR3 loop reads CASSPPGTGEAFF. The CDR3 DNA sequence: TGTGCCAGCAGCCCACCCGGGACAGGAGAAGCTTTCTTT.

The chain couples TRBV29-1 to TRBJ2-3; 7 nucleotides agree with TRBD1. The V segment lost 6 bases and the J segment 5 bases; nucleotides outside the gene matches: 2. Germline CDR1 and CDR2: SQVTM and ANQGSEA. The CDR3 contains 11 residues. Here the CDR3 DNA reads TGCAGCGTACACAGGGGAGATACGCAGTATTTT. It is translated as CSVHRGDTQYF.

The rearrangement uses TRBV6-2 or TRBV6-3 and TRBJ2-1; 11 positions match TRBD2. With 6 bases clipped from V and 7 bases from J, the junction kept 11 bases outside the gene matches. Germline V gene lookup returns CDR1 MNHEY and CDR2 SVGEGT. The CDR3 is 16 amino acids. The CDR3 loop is CASSPRASGGINEQFF. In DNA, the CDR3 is TGTGCCAGCAGCCCACGGGCTAGCGGGGGGATTAATGAGCAGTTCTTC.

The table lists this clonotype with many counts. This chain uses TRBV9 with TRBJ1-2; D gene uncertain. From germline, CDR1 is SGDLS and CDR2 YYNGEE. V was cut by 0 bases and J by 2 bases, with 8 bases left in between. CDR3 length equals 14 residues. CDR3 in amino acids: CASSVGAENYGYTF. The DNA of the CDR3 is TGTGCCAGCAGCGTAGGGGCGGAGAACTATGGCTACACCTTC.

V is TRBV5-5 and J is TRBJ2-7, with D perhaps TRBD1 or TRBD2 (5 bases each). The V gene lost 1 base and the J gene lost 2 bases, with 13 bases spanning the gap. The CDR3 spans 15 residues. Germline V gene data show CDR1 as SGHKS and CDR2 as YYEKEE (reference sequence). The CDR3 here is CASSLSPGSPYEQYV. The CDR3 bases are TGTGCCAGCAGCTTGTCTCCAGGGAGCCCCTACGAGCAGTACGTC.

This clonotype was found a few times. This CDR3 reads CASSLASGQLYGYTF. The CDR3 DNA reads TGTGCCAGCAGCTTAGCCTCGGGACAGCTCTATGGCTACACCTTC. The chain joins TRBV11-1 to TRBJ1-2; TRBD1 aligns across 7 bases. Looked up from germline, CDR1 is SGHAT and CDR2 is FQDESV (reference sequence). With V trimmed by 0 bases and J by 4 bases, 5 bases remained unmatched. This CDR3 spans 15 amino acids.

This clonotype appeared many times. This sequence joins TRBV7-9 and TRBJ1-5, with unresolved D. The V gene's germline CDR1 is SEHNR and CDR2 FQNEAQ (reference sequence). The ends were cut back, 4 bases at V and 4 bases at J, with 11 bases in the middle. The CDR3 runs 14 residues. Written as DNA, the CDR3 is TGTGCCAGCAGCTCCTCCGGTGGGAATCAGCCCCAGCATTTT. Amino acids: CASSSSGGNQPQHF. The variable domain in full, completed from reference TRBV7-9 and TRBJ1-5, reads DTGVSQNPRHKITKRGQNVTFRCDPISEHNRLYWYRQTLGQGPEFLTYFQNEAQLEKSRLLSDRFSAERPKGSFSTLEIQRTEQGDSAMYLCASSSSGGNQPQHFGDGTRLSIL.

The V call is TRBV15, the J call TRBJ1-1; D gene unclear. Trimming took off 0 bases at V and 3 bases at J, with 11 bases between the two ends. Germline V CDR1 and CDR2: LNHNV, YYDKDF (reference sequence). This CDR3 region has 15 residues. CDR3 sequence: CATSREGDEYTEAFF. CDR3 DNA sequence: TGTGCCACCAGCAGAGAGGGAGACGAATACACTGAAGCTTTCTTT.

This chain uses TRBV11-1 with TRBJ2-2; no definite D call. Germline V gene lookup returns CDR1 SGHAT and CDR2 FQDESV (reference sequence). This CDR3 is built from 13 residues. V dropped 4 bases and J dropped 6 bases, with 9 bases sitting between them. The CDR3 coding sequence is TGTGCCAGCAGCTGGATCTGGGCCGGGGAGCTGTTTTTT. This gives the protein CASSWIWAGELFF. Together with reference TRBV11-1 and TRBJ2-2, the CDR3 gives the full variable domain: EAEVAQSPRYKITEKSQAVAFWCDPISGHATLYWYRQILGQGPELLVQFQDESVVDDSQLPKDRFSAERLKGVDSTLKIQPAELGDSAMYLCASSWIWAGELFFGEGSRLTVL.

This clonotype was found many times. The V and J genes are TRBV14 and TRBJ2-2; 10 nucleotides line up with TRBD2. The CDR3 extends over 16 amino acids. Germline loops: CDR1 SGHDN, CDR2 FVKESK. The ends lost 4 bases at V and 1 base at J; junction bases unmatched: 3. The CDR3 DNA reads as TGTGCCAGCAGCCCCCGACTAGCGGGGAACACCGGGGAGCTGTTTTTT. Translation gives CASSPRLAGNTGELFF. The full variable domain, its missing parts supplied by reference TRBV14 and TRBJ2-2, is EAGVTQFPSHSVIEKGQTVTLRCDPISGHDNLYWYRRVMGKEIKFLLHFVKESKQDESGMPNNRFLAERTGGTYSTLKVQPAELEDSGVYFCASSPRLAGNTGELFFGEGSRLTVL.

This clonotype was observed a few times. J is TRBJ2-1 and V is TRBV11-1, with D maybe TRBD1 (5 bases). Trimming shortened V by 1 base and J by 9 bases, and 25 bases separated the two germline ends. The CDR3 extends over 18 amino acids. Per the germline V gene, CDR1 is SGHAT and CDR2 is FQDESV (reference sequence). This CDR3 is CASSLVGQRSATNSEQFF. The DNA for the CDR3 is TGTGCCAGCAGCTTAGTCGGACAACGGTCTGCCACTAACAGTGAGCAGTTCTTC.

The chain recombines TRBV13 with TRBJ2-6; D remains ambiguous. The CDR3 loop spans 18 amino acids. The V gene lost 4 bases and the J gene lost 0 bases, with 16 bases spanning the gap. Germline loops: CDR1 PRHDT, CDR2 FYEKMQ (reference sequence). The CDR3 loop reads CASSSTSKFNSGANVLTF. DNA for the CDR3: TGTGCCAGCAGCTCCACTTCCAAATTTAACTCTGGGGCCAACGTCCTGACTTTC.

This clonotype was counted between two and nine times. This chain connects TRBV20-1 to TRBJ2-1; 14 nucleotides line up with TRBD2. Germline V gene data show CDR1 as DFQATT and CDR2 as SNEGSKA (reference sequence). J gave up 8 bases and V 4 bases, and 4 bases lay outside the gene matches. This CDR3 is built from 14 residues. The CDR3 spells CSAMTSGGDYEQFF. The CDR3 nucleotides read TGCAGTGCTATGACTAGCGGGGGGGACTATGAGCAGTTCTTC.

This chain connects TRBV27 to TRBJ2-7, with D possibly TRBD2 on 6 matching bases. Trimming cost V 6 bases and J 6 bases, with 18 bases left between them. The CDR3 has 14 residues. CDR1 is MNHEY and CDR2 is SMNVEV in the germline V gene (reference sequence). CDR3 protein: CASRIGSGMGEQYF. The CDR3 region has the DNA TGTGCCAGCAGAATCGGGAGTGGGATGGGCGAGCAGTACTTC.

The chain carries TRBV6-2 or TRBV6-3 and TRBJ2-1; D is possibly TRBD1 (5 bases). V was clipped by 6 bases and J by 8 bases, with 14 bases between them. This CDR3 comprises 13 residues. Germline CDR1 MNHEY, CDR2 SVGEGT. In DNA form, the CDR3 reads TGTGCCAGCAGGCCATGGACAATAGATGAGCAGTTCTTC. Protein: CASRPWTIDEQFF.

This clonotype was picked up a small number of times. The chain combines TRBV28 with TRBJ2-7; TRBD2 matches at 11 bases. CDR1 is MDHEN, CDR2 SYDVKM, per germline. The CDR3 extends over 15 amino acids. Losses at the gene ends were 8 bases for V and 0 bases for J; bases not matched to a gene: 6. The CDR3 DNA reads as TGTGCCAGCGGCCCGACTAGCGGGAACTCCTACGAGCAGTACTTC. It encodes CASGPTSGNSYEQYF.

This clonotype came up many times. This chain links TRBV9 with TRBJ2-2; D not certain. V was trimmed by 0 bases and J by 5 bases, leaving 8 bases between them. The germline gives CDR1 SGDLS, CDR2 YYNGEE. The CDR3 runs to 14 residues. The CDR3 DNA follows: TGTGCCAGCAGCGTAGCCGGTGTGACCGGGGAGCTGTTTTTT. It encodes CASSVAGVTGELFF.

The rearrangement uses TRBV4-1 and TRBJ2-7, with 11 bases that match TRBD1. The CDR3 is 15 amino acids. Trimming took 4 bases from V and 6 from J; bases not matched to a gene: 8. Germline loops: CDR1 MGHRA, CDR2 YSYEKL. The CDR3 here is CASSRGQGARGEQYF. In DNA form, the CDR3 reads TGCGCCAGCAGCCGCGGACAGGGGGCGCGGGGCGAGCAGTACTTC.

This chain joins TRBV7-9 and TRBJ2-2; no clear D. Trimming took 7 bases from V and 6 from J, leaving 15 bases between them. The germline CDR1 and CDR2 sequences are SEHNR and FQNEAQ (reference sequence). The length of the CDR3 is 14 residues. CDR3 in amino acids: CASIPPPIAGELFF. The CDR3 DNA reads TGTGCCAGCATCCCCCCCCCCATCGCCGGGGAGCTGTTTTTT.

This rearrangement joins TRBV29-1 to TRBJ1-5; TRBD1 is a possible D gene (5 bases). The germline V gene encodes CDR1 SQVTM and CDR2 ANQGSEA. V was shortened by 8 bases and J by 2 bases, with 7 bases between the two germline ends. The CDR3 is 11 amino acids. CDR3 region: CSSGGNQPQHF. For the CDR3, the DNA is TGCAGCTCGGGGGGCAATCAGCCCCAGCATTTT. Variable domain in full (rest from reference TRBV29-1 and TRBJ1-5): SAVISQKPSRDICQRGTSLTIQCQVDSQVTMMFWYRQQPGQSLTLIATANQGSEATYESGFVIDKFPISRPNLTFSTLTVSNMSPEDSSIYLCSSGGNQPQHFGDGTRLSIL.